Presented here are 17 T cell receptor beta chains from one specimen sequenced in a study of T cell changes during pregnancy in multiple sclerosis. Method: immunoSEQ multiplex PCR; TCRdb's copy keeps in-frame clones and lacks some. The sample carries tens of thousands of clones, more than 80% recorded once. The sequencing used CD8+ T cells from peripheral blood mononuclear cells, collected in the second trimester of pregnancy. Every receptor here comes from a female donor with multiple sclerosis, enrolled in a pregnancy study.

A single count supports this clone. The chain is built from TRBV11-2 and TRBJ2-1; 7 nucleotides align to TRBD2. Germline loops: CDR1 SGHAT, CDR2 FQNNGV. Trimming took 5 bases from V and 4 from J; bases not matched to a gene: 14. The CDR3 has 17 amino acids. In nucleotides, the CDR3 is TGTGCCAGCAGCCTAGCCCTTTACCCGGGGGGATACAATGAGCAGTTCTTC. Residues: CASSLALYPGGYNEQFF.

The table lists this clone with a few counts. V gene TRBV19 combines with J gene TRBJ1-1; TRBD1 is a possible D gene (5 bases). Trimming cost V 5 bases and J 0 bases, with 13 bases left between them. The CDR3 consists of 15 residues. Germline values: CDR1 LNHDA, CDR2 SQIVND (reference sequence). In DNA, the CDR3 is TGTGCCAGTAGTGCCGGACACCTTTTGAACACTGAAGCTTTCTTT. As protein: CASSAGHLLNTEAFF.

The chain recombines TRBV6-1 with TRBJ2-7; no firm D call. Between the trimmed V and J ends, which lost 11 bases and 0 bases, there was a span of 11 bases. This CDR3 region has 12 residues. Germline assignment: CDR1 MNHNS and CDR2 SASEGT. CDR3 DNA sequence: TGTGCCGGGCAGATCCTCTCCTACGAGCAGTACTTC. Its translation: CAGQILSYEQYF.

The chain employs TRBV7-9 and TRBJ2-5; TRBD1 is a possible D gene (5 bases). This CDR3 is built from 14 residues. Germline lookup yields CDR1 SEHNR and CDR2 FQNEAQ (reference sequence). Trimming shortened V by 7 bases and J by 2 bases, and 14 bases separated the two germline ends. CDR3 nucleotide sequence: TGTGCCAGCACCTCGGACATCGATCAAGAGACCCAGTACTTC. Translation gives CASTSDIDQETQYF.

This chain connects TRBV11-1 to TRBJ2-1; 7 nucleotides agree with TRBD2. From germline, CDR1 is SGHAT and CDR2 FQDESV (reference sequence). The V segment lost 3 bases and the J segment 8 bases; nucleotides outside the gene matches: 7. This CDR3 is 14 amino acids long. The DNA of the CDR3 is TGTGCCAGCAGCTTGGGGACTAACGTCGATGAGCAGTTCTTC. Translation: CASSLGTNVDEQFF.

The V gene is TRBV19, the J gene TRBJ2-7; D is possibly TRBD1 (7 bases). The CDR3 length is 13 residues. Looked up from germline, CDR1 is LNHDA and CDR2 is SQIVND (reference sequence). The V end was cut by 8 bases, the J end by 5 bases, with 16 bases between. CDR3 region: CASGGTDYDEQYF. CDR3 nucleotides: TGTGCCAGTGGCGGGACAGATTACGACGAGCAGTACTTC.

The chain employs TRBV6-4 and TRBJ2-4, with 9 positions matching TRBD2. From germline, CDR1 is MRHNA and CDR2 SNTAGT. The CDR3 is 17 residues long. The trim removed 11 bases at V and 5 bases at J, leaving 19 bases unmatched. The chain's CDR3 is CAAREGSSGGPENIQYF. The DNA of the CDR3 is TGTGCCGCGAGGGAGGGCAGTAGCGGGGGACCGGAAAACATTCAGTACTTC.

This sequence joins TRBV19 and TRBJ1-1; tentative D call: TRBD1 (5 bases). Germline lookup yields CDR1 LNHDA and CDR2 SQIVND (reference sequence). The V end lost 3 bases, the J end lost 1 base, and 9 bases lay between the germline ends. CDR3 length: 14 residues. The CDR3 spells CASSIVDRNTEAFF. The CDR3 DNA reads as TGTGCCAGTAGTATCGTCGACAGGAACACTGAAGCTTTCTTT.

The chain joins TRBV6-1 to TRBJ2-5; D is unresolved. The length of the CDR3 is 13 residues. CDR1 MNHNS and CDR2 SASEGT come from the germline V gene. The V end was cut by 1 base, the J end by 0 bases, with 3 bases between. This chain's CDR3 is CASSEVYQETQYF. DNA of the CDR3: TGTGCCAGCAGTGAAGTATACCAAGAGACCCAGTACTTC.

The chain employs TRBV27 and TRBJ1-1, with D possibly being TRBD1 (6 bases). The CDR3 is made up of 12 amino acids. CDR1 is MNHEY, CDR2 SMNVEV, per germline (reference sequence). The V end was cut by 11 bases, the J end by 8 bases, with 18 bases between. CDR3 amino acids: CASQGHYREAFF. The CDR3 DNA reads as TGTGCCTCACAGGGACACTACAGAGAAGCTTTCTTT.

The rearrangement joins TRBV11-3 to TRBJ1-1; no clear D. Germline lookup yields CDR1 SGHNT and CDR2 YENEEA. CDR3 length: 13 residues. Trimming took off 2 bases at V and 3 bases at J, with 7 bases between the two ends. In nucleotides, the CDR3 is TGTGCCAGCAGCTTAACGGGGTACACTGAAGCTTTCTTT. Its protein is CASSLTGYTEAFF.

The chain combines TRBV6-4 with TRBJ2-1, with TRBD1 matching 11 bases. Germline V gives CDR1 MRHNA, CDR2 SNTAGT. The CDR3 covers 16 residues. V was pared by 3 bases and J by 9 bases, with 10 bases of the junction left unmatched. In nucleotides, the CDR3 is TGTGCCAGCAGTGAGACGGCGGGGACAGGGGGGATTGAGCAGTTCTTC. It specifies CASSETAGTGGIEQFF.

The chain couples TRBV21-1 to TRBJ1-4; TRBD1, the table's D call, was not compared with the DNA. TRBV21-1 is a known pseudogene. This CDR3 region has 15 residues. Written as DNA, the CDR3 is TGTGCCAGCAGCTCAACCCACAGGGGCAGTGAAAAACTGTTTTTT. Protein: CASSSTHRGSEKLFF.

V usage is TRBV4-1 and J usage is TRBJ1-1, with D possibly matching TRBD1 (6 bases). The CDR3 is made up of 13 amino acids. V lost 5 bases and J lost 7, with 14 bases in between. Looked up from germline, CDR1 is MGHRA and CDR2 is YSYEKL. CDR3 sequence: CASSYDRRGEAFF. The CDR3 DNA reads as TGCGCCAGCAGCTACGACAGGCGTGGTGAAGCTTTCTTT.

The rearrangement joins TRBV27 to TRBJ2-1; D possibly corresponds to TRBD2 (6 bases). The CDR3 spans 16 residues. V lost 0 bases, J lost 8 bases, and 17 bases lay in between. Germline CDR1 reads MNHEY; CDR2 reads SMNVEV (reference sequence). The CDR3 region is CASSLSAGYNAYEQFF. CDR3 sequence (DNA): TGTGCCAGCAGTTTATCTGCGGGGTATAATGCTTATGAGCAGTTCTTC.

The gene calls are TRBV4-1 and TRBJ2-5; a weak D match, TRBD2 (7 bases). CDR1 and CDR2 (germline): MGHRA, YSYEKL. V was shortened by 4 bases and J by 5 bases, with 14 bases between the two germline ends. The CDR3 is 14 amino acids. The CDR3 protein is CASSPGGRPETQYF. The CDR3 nucleotides are TGCGCCAGCAGCCCGGGGGGCCGCCCCGAGACCCAGTACTTC.

V gene TRBV9 combines with J gene TRBJ2-2, with D perhaps TRBD1 (5 bases). Germline assignment: CDR1 SGDLS and CDR2 YYNGEE. Between the trimmed V and J ends, which lost 2 bases and 0 bases, there was a span of 23 bases. The CDR3 sequence is 20 residues long. The CDR3 nucleotides read TGTGCCAGCAGCGTGTCCAGACTGGGGCTGGAGAATCCGAACACCGGGGAGCTGTTTTTT. Its protein product is CASSVSRLGLENPNTGELFF.